This TCR beta chain was recovered during a study of shared clonotypes between healthy human individuals. Study-wide findings and caveats: Larger richness was generally estimated for naive than memory subsets. The sharing of roughly 5% of naive CD4 clonotypes was seen across several donors.

Concerning this clone: Its antigen remains unidentified.

Germline V gene sequence: CDR1 SGHVS, CDR2 FQNEAQ. Trimming took off 0 bases at V and 6 bases at J, with 19 bases between the two ends. The CDR3 totals 17 residues. Clones were read by immunoSEQ multiplex PCR, and TCRdb kept only the in-frame ones, dropping some. The table has 300,000 to 400,000 clones, roughly 84% seen once. The receptor comes from a man in his late teens or twenties in good health. The specimen sequenced was memory CD8+ T cells sorted from blood. Sample subset: CD45RO+ cells pooled with CCR7-negative TemRA cells. The chain uses TRBV7-8 and TRBJ2-3; D tentatively reads TRBD1 or TRBD2 (6 bases each). CDR3 sequence (DNA): TGTGCCAGCAGCTTAGCCCAGACCGGGGGCCCTAGGGATACGCAGTATTTT. This translates into CASSLAQTGGPRDTQYF.